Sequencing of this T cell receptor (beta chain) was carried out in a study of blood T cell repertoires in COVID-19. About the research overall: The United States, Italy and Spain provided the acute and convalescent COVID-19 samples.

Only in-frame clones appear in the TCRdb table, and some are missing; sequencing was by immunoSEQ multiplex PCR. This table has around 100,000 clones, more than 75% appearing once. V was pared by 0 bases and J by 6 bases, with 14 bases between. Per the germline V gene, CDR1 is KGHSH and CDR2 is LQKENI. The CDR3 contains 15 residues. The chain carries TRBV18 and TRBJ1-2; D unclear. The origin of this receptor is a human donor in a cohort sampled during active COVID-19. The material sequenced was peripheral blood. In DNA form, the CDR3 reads TGTGCCAGCTCACCACCGACTCGACCCCGAGATGGCTACACCTTC. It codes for CASSPPTRPRDGYTF.